This T cell receptor (beta chain) derives from a study of control samples from healthy donors and cancer patients. This table comes from immunoSEQ multiplex PCR, and its TCRdb copy is limited to in-frame clones, with some not included. The sample lists approximately 170,000 clones, nearly 90% occurring once. CDR3 length: 15 residues. Trimming left V 6 bases short and J 3 bases short, with 16 bases between. The V gene's germline CDR1 is MNHEY and CDR2 SVGEGT. The sequence derives from a woman between 50 and 59 years old in good health. Sequencing was done on a sample of blood. This chain links TRBV6-2 or TRBV6-3 with TRBJ2-3; weak D call: TRBD2 (6 bases). DNA for the CDR3: TGTGCCAGCAGCCTCCGGGGAGGAGGTACAGATACGCAGTATTTT. Its protein is CASSLRGGGTDTQYF.